The clone carrying this T cell receptor beta chain was counted between two and nine times. Trimming shortened V by 2 bases and J by 7 bases, and 24 bases separated the two germline ends. The CDR3 is 18 amino acids. Germline CDR1 and CDR2: LNHDA and SQIVND (reference sequence). This entry is derived from a study of T-cell memory formation after mild COVID-19. Study summary: TCR clusters were largely donor specific.

TCRdb used MiXCR to reprocess the 5' RACE reads, holding one entry per CDR3 protein. The sample includes fewer than 650,000 distinct CDR3 sequences, 15% to 20% of them seen just once. V and J are TRBV19 and TRBJ1-5; tentative D call: TRBD1 (5 bases). The sequence came from an adult woman who had mild COVID-19 (a few samples of this study predate the infection). Cell type and time point are not known. Sequenced sample: PBMCs or a T cell subset sorted from them (not recorded which). The CDR3 DNA reads as TGTGCCAGTAGTATAAAGTGGGGCGAGGCAGCCCTGTGGCAGCCCCAGCATTTT. The encoded protein is CASSIKWGEAALWQPQHF. Full variable domain (missing parts from reference TRBV19 and TRBJ1-5): DGGITQSPKYLFRKEGQNVTLSCEQNLNHDAMYWYRQDPGQGLRLIYYSQIVNDFQKGDIAEGYSVSREKKESFPLTVTSAQKNPTAFYLCASSIKWGEAALWQPQHFGDGTRLSIL.